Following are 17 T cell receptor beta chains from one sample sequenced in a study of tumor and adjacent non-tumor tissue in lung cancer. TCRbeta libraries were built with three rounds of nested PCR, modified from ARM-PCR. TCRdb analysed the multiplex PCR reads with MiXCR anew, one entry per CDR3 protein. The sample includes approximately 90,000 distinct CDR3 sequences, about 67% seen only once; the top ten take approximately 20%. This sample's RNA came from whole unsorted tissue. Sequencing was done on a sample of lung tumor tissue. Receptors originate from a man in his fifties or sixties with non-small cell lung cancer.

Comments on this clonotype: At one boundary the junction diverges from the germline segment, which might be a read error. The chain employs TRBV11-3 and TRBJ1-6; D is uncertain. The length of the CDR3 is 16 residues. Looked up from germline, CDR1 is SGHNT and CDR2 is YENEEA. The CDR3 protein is CTSSSRAENYNSHLHF. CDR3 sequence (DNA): TGTACCAGCAGCTCACGGGCAGAAAACTATAATTCACACCTCCACTTT.

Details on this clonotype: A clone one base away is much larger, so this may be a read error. The CDR3 sequence is CSARDPGDDQPQHF. In DNA, the CDR3 is TGCAGTGCTAGAGATCCGGGAGACGATCAGCCCCAGCATTTT. The chain has TRBV20-1 and TRBJ1-5; D is unclear. CDR1 and CDR2 (germline): DFQATT, SNEGSKA (reference sequence). Trimming took off 0 bases at V and 5 bases at J, with 11 bases between the two ends. The CDR3 totals 14 residues.

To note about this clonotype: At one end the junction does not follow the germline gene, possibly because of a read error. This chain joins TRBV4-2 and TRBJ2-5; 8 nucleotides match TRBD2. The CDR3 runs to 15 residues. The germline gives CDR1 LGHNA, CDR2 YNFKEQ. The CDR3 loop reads CTSSQDSSGRKTQYF. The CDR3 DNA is TGTACCAGCAGCCAAGATTCCAGCGGGAGAAAGACCCAGTACTTC.

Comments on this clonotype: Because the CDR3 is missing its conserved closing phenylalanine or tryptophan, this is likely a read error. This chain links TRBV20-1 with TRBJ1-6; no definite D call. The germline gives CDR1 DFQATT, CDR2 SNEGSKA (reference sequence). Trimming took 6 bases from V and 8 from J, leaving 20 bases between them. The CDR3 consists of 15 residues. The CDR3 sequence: CSAKTGRGSYSPLHI. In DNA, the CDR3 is TGCAGTGCCAAAACCGGTCGGGGATCATATTCACCCCTCCACATT.

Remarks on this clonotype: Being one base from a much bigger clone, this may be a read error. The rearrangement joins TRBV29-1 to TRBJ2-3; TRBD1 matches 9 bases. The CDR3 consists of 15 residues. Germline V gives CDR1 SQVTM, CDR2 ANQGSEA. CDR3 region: CSVGQGTGVTDMQYF. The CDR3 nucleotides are TGCAGCGTGGGACAGGGAACTGGGGTCACAGATATGCAGTATTTT.

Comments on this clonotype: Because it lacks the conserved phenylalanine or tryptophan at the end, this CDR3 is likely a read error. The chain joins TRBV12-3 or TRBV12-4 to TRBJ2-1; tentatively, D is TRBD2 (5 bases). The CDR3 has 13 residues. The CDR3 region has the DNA TGTTCCAGCCGGTGGGAGTCCTACAATGAGCAGTTCTTA. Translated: CSSRWESYNEQFL.

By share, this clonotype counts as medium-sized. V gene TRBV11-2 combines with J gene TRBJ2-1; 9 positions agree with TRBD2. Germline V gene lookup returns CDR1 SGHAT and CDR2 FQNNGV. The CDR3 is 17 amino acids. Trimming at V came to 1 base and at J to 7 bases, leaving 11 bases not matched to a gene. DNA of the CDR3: TGTGCCAGCAGCTTAGGGACATTAGCGGGAGTGACGAATGAGCAGTTCTTC. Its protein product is CASSLGTLAGVTNEQFF. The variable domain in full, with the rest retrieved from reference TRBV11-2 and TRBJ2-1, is EAGVAQSPRYKIIEKRQSVAFWCNPISGHATLYWYQQILGQGPKLLIQFQNNGVVDDSQLPKDRFSAERLKGVDSTLKIQPAKLEDSAVYLCASSLGTLAGVTNEQFFGPGTRLTVL.

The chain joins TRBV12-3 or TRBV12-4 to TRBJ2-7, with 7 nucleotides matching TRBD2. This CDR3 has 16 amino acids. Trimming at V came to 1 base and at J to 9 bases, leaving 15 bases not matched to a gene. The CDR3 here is CASSLVGGSGMDGQYF. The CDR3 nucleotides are TGTGCCAGCAGTTTAGTGGGCGGGAGTGGTATGGACGGGCAGTACTTC.

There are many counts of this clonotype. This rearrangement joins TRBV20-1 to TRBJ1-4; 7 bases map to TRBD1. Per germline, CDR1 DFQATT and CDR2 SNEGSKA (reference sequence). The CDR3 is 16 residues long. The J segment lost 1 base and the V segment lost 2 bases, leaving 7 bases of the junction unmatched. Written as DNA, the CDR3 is TGCAGTGCTAGATCCTCAGGGGGTGGAACTAATGAAAAACTGTTTTTT. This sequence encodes CSARSSGGGTNEKLFF.

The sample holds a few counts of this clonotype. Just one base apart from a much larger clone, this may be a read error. The CDR3 spells CVSSLTRRQTYEQYF. CDR3 coding DNA: TGTGTCAGCAGCTTGACCCGACGACAGACCTACGAGCAGTACTTC. The rearrangement links TRBV5-6 to TRBJ2-7, with a possible D match to TRBD1 (5 bases). Germline V gene data show CDR1 as SGHDT and CDR2 as YYEEEE. The CDR3 has 15 amino acids.

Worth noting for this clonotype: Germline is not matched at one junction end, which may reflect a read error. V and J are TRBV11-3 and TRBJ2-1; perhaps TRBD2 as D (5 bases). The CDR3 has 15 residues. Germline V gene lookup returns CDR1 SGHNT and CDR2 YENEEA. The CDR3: CAGSSRAASYNEHFF. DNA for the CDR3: TGTGCCGGCAGCTCACGAGCGGCCTCCTACAATGAGCACTTCTTC.

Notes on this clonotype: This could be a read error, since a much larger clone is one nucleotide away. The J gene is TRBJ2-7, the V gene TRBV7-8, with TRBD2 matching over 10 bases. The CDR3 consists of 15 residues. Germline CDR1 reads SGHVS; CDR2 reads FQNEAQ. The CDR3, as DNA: TGTCCCAGCAGCTTAGCTAGCGGGAGCAGCTACGAGCAGTACTTC. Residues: CPSSLASGSSYEQYF.

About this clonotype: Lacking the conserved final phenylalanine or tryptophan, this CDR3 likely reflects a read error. CDR3 loop: CSVGYEQYL. The CDR3 DNA reads as TGCAGTGTTGGATACGAGCAGTACTTA. The gene calls are TRBV29-1 and TRBJ2-7; D remains ambiguous. This CDR3 spans 9 amino acids. Germline CDR1 reads SQVTM; CDR2 reads ANQGSEA.

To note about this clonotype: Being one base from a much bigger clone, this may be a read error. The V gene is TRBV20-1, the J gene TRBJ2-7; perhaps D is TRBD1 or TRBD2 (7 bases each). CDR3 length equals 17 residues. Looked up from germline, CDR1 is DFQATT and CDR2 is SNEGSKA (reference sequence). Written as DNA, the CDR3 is TGCAGTGGTAGAGATTGGGGGCGGGGGACAGCTATCTACGAGCAGTACTTC. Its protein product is CSGRDWGRGTAIYEQYF.

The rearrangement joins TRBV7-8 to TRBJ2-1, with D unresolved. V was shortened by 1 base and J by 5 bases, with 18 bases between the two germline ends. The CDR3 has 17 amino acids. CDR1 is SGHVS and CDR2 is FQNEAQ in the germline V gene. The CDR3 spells CASSLDKTQVTNNEQFF. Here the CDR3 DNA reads TGTGCCAGCAGCTTAGACAAAACGCAGGTAACTAACAATGAGCAGTTCTTC. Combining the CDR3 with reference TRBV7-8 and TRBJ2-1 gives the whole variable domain GAGVSQSPRYKVAKRGQDVALRCDPISGHVSLFWYQQALGQGPEFLTYFQNEAQLDKSGLPSDRFFAERPEGSVSTLKIQRTQQEDSAVYLCASSLDKTQVTNNEQFFGPGTRLTVL.

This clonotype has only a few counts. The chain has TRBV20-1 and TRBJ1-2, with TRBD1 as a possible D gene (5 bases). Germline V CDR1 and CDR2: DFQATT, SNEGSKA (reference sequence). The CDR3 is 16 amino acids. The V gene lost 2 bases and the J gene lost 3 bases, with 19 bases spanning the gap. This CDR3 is CSARIRGAGPHYGYTF. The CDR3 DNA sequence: TGCAGTGCTAGAATCCGGGGAGCAGGGCCACACTATGGCTACACCTTC.

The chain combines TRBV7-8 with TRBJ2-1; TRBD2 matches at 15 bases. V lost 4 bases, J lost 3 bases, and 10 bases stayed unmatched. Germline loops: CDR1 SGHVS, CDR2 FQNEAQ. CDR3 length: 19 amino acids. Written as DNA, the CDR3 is TGTGCCAGCAGCTCTGGACTAGCGGGGGGGCGTTGGCTCTACAATGAGCAGTTCTTC. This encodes CASSSGLAGGRWLYNEQFF.